This TCR beta chain is drawn from a study of read filtering for tumor transcriptome and immune sequencing. General study points: IR-seq captured clonotypes deeper and more reliably than RNA-seq.

This library used approximately 0.4 ug RNA and molecular barcoded adaptors spanning alpha/delta and beta/gamma chains. TCRdb reprocessed the reads with MiXCR, giving one entry per CDR3 protein. The sample has roughly 82,000 distinct CDR3 sequences; 9% to 15% are singletons. This clonotype has ten or more counts. What it binds is unknown. Germline values: CDR1 SGHRS, CDR2 YFSETQ. V was pared by 4 bases and J by 7 bases, with 16 bases of the junction left unmatched. This CDR3 is 16 amino acids long. The rearrangement joins TRBV5-1 to TRBJ2-7, with 8 bases lining up with TRBD2. The TCR was taken from a donor at least 40 years old with multiple myeloma. Sequencing input: a population of CD138-negative cells sorted from bone marrow. The CDR3 reads CASSLGLVREAREQYF. The CDR3, as DNA: TGCGCCAGCAGCCTCGGACTAGTGCGGGAGGCGAGGGAGCAGTACTTC.